One and the same sample provided the 17 T cell receptor beta chains below, sequenced in a study of Graves' ophthalmopathy and Graves' hyperthyroidism. Amplification targeted the TCR beta CDR3 regions, with RNA transcripts as the source material. HTBI primers served in a first-round RT-PCR, which a second-round multiplex PCR followed. TCRdb ran MiXCR on the multiplex PCR reads and lists one entry per CDR3 protein. The data contain more than 1,000,000 distinct CDR3 sequences, roughly 35% of them singletons. Source material: peripheral blood or thyroid tissue (not recorded which). The receptor source for this set is an adult man with Graves' hyperthyroidism.

This clonotype was picked up a small number of times. The gene calls are TRBV7-2 and TRBJ2-7, with D perhaps matching TRBD1 (6 bases). The germline V and J ends were trimmed by 5 bases and 2 bases, with 16 bases remaining between them. Per the germline V gene, CDR1 is SGHTA and CDR2 is FQGNSA. The CDR3 totals 15 residues. CDR3 DNA: TGTGCCAGCAGCCAACCTACAGGGTACCCCTACGAGCAGTACTTC. Translation gives CASSQPTGYPYEQYF.

A note on this clonotype: Here the CDR3 omits its conserved ending phenylalanine or tryptophan, so a read error is the likely source. CDR3 sequence reads: CSAMDRVEGYTL. In nucleotides, the CDR3 is TGCAGTGCTATGGACAGGGTGGAAGGCTACACCCTC. The chain employs TRBV20-1 and TRBJ1-2; 8 nucleotides align to TRBD1. There are 12 residues in the CDR3. Germline V CDR1 and CDR2: DFQATT, SNEGSKA (reference sequence). V was pared by 4 bases and J by 8 bases, with 6 bases of the junction left unmatched.

The chain links TRBV2 to TRBJ2-7, with 10 nucleotides matching TRBD2. V lost 6 bases and J lost 5; bases outside the gene matches: 10. Germline V gene lookup returns CDR1 SNHLY and CDR2 FYNNEI. This CDR3 has 15 residues. CDR3 in amino acids: CASSELAGLGNEQYF. Written as DNA, the CDR3 is TGTGCCAGCAGCGAACTAGCGGGACTCGGTAACGAGCAGTACTTC.

This clonotype was seen only a few times. This chain connects TRBV19 to TRBJ2-6; TRBD1 is a possible D gene (5 bases). CDR3 length: 17 residues. The V end lost 0 bases, the J end lost 0 bases, and 9 bases lay between the germline ends. Germline V CDR1 and CDR2: LNHDA, SQIVND (reference sequence). This CDR3 is CASSIEGQGSGANVLTF. DNA for the CDR3: TGTGCCAGTAGTATAGAAGGACAAGGCTCTGGGGCCAACGTCCTGACTTTC.

The gene calls are TRBV19 and TRBJ2-7, with unresolved D. In germline, CDR1 is LNHDA, CDR2 SQIVND (reference sequence). The CDR3 has 15 amino acids. Trimming shortened V by 3 bases and J by 7 bases, and 19 bases separated the two germline ends. For the CDR3, the DNA is TGTGCCAGTAGTATTGGTCCAGGAGCCCCAGATGAGCAGTACTTC. Encoded protein: CASSIGPGAPDEQYF.

This clonotype was seen only a few times. This may arise from a read error, as a much more abundant clone is one base away. The gene calls are TRBV19 and TRBJ1-5; D remains ambiguous. The CDR3 has 15 residues. The ends were cut back, 5 bases at V and 6 bases at J, with 17 bases in the middle. Germline CDR1 and CDR2: LNHDA and SQIVND (reference sequence). The CDR3 nucleotides read TGTGCCAGTAGTTCGTCGACCCTGGTCGTTCAGCCCCAGCATTTT. Translation gives CASSSSTLVVQPQHF.

The rearrangement joins TRBV25-1 to TRBJ1-2, with D perhaps TRBD1 (5 bases). V gave up 6 bases and J gave up 7 bases, with 18 bases separating them. Germline lookup yields CDR1 MGHDK and CDR2 SYGVNS. This CDR3 spans 14 amino acids. The chain's CDR3 is CASSRDVGASGYTF. CDR3 nucleotides: TGTGCCAGCAGCCGTGACGTAGGGGCGTCTGGCTACACCTTC.

This clonotype was recorded at least ten times. V gene TRBV19 combines with J gene TRBJ1-5; no clear D gene. CDR3 length: 15 residues. V was pared by 4 bases and J by 1 base, with 11 bases between. Germline V CDR1 and CDR2: LNHDA, SQIVND (reference sequence). In nucleotides, the CDR3 is TGTGCCAGTAGTACTCTGGCAGAGAGCAATCAGCCCCAGCATTTT. It codes for CASSTLAESNQPQHF.

In its sample, this clonotype was seen many times. The CDR3 is CASAAGHQSYEQYF. The CDR3 nucleotides are TGTGCCAGCGCCGCCGGACATCAGTCCTACGAGCAGTACTTC. The V call is TRBV12-3 or TRBV12-4, the J call TRBJ2-7; possible D gene TRBD1, 5 bases. Trimming cost V 8 bases and J 1 base, with 15 bases left between them. This CDR3 is built from 14 residues.

This clonotype was detected ten times or more. CDR3 loop: CASSIAWGAEAFF. CDR3 nucleotides: TGTGCCAGTAGTATAGCGTGGGGGGCTGAAGCTTTCTTT. The chain is built from TRBV19 and TRBJ1-1; weak D call: TRBD1 (5 bases). Germline V CDR1 and CDR2: LNHDA, SQIVND (reference sequence). The CDR3 is 13 amino acids. V lost 1 base and J lost 6, with 9 bases in between.

In its sample, this clonotype was seen many times. This chain links TRBV29-1 with TRBJ2-7, with D uncertain. The CDR3 consists of 11 residues. V was pared by 3 bases and J by 5 bases, with 8 bases between. Germline CDR1 reads SQVTM; CDR2 reads ANQGSEA. The CDR3 here is CSVEGTDEQYF. The CDR3 DNA sequence: TGCAGCGTTGAGGGCACAGACGAGCAGTACTTC.

In DNA, the CDR3 is TGTGCCAGCAGGTCACGGATGAACACTGAAGCTTTCTTT. As protein: CASRSRMNTEAFF. The chain employs TRBV12-3 or TRBV12-4 and TRBJ1-1, with D uncertain. This CDR3 has 13 residues. The V end was cut by 6 bases, the J end by 0 bases, with 8 bases between.

This clonotype was seen repeatedly, ten times or more. V and J are TRBV7-9 and TRBJ2-7; 7 nucleotides line up with TRBD1. Germline-derived CDR1 and CDR2 are SEHNR and FQNEAQ (reference sequence). The CDR3 is 14 residues long. Unmatched junction bases numbered 3, after V lost 1 base and J lost 3 bases. DNA of the CDR3: TGTGCCAGCAGCTTAGGGGACAGCATCTACGAGCAGTACTTC. Translation gives CASSLGDSIYEQYF.

This clonotype was recorded at least ten times. The genes are TRBV10-3 and TRBJ1-6; D is uncertain. Germline CDR1 ENHRY, CDR2 SYGVKD. V was trimmed by 10 bases and J by 0 bases, leaving 7 bases between them. The CDR3 runs 13 residues. CDR3 in DNA: TGTGCCAGTGCCAGCTCCTATAATTCACCCCTCCACTTT. It translates to CASASSYNSPLHF.

In its sample, this clonotype was seen a few times. This chain connects TRBV5-1 to TRBJ1-1, with 7 bases fitting TRBD1. Germline trimming cut 3 bases from V and 8 bases from J; bases unmatched to any gene: 1. The CDR3 totals 11 residues. Germline assignment: CDR1 SGHRS and CDR2 YFSETQ. CDR3 nucleotide sequence: TGCGCCAGCAGCTCGACAGGGGAAGCTTTCTTT. Residues: CASSSTGEAFF.

This clonotype was detected many times. The V call is TRBV19, the J call TRBJ1-5, with D uncertain. The CDR3 has 15 residues. V shed 4 bases and J shed 3 bases, with 13 bases lying between them. Germline CDR1 LNHDA, CDR2 SQIVND (reference sequence). The CDR3 DNA is TGTGCCAGTAGTACCCTCGGCGGGCACAATCAGCCCCAGCATTTT. It yields the protein CASSTLGGHNQPQHF.

This clonotype has a handful of counts. The chain couples TRBV12-3 or TRBV12-4 to TRBJ1-1; D unclear. V shed 3 bases and J shed 4 bases, with 9 bases lying between them. The CDR3 contains 13 residues. Written as DNA, the CDR3 is TGTGCCAGCAGTTTTCTCCACGGCACTGAAGCTTTCTTT. Translated, it gives CASSFLHGTEAFF.